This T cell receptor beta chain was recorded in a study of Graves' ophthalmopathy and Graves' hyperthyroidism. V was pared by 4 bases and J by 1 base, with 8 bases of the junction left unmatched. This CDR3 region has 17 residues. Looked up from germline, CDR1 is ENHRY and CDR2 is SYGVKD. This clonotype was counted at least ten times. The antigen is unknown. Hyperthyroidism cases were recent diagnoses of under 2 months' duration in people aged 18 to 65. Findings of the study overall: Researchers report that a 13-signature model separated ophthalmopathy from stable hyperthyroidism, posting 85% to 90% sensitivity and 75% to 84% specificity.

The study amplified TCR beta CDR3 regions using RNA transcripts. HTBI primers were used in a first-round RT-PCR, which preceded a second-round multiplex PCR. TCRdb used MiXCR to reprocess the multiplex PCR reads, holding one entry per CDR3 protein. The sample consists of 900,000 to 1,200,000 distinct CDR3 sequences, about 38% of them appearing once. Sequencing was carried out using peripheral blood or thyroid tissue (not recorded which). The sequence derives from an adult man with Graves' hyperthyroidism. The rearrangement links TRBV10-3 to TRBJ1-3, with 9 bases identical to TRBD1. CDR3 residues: CAISGIDRGRSGNTIYF. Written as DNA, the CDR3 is TGTGCCATCAGTGGAATAGACAGGGGGAGATCTGGAAACACCATATATTTT.